This is a list of T cell receptor beta chains from one sample in a study of PD-1 blockade in classical Hodgkin lymphoma. The method was immunoSEQ multiplex PCR; TCRdb's version includes in-frame clones alone and lacks a portion of them. This repertoire shows 10,000 or so clones, approximately 80% found once; its top ten account for roughly 1.5%. The specimen was CD4+ T cells from blood, collected before the fourth cycle of nivolumab. These receptor sequences come from a human donor with classical Hodgkin lymphoma. Both conserved end residues are part of each CDR3. The D gene is left open where the match is weak. Clone size appears in some rows only: once, few, many, or a class for an expanded clone.

v_gene	j_gene	len	d_gene	abundance	CDR3aa	CDR3nt
TRBV9	TRBJ1-1	14	NA	NA	CASSVVPQNTEAFF	TGTGCCAGCAGCGTAGTACCGCAGAACACTGAAGCTTTCTTT
TRBV18	TRBJ2-1	15	NA	NA	CASSPRGTSNNEQFF	TGTGCCAGCTCACCACGAGGGACCTCGAACAATGAGCAGTTCTTC
TRBV28	TRBJ1-5	12	NA	NA	CASRGVNQPQHF	TGTGCCAGCCGTGGGGTCAATCAGCCCCAGCATTTT
TRBV9	TRBJ1-2	15	NA	few	CASSVGVGGDYGYTF	TGTGCCAGCAGCGTAGGCGTTGGGGGGGACTATGGCTACACCTTC
TRBV28	TRBJ2-2	12	NA	NA	CASSFWTGELFF	TGTGCCAGCAGTTTCTGGACCGGGGAGCTGTTTTTT
TRBV7-9	TRBJ1-1	12	NA	few	CASSRKVPEAFF	TGTGCCAGCAGTCGGAAGGTCCCTGAAGCTTTCTTT
TRBV7-2	TRBJ2-1	17	NA	NA	CASSLAWLSSSYNEQFF	TGTGCCAGCAGCTTAGCGTGGCTCTCAAGCTCCTACAATGAGCAGTTCTTC
TRBV11-3	TRBJ2-5	13	NA	once	CASSLVGGETQYF	TGTGCCAGCAGCTTAGTTGGGGGAGAGACCCAGTACTTC
TRBV30	TRBJ1-6	15	TRBD1	NA	CAWSLTGGINSPLHF	TGTGCCTGGAGTTTGACAGGGGGAATTAATTCACCCCTCCACTTT
TRBV7-3	TRBJ2-1	19	TRBD2	NA	CASSLAGLADNPNYNEQFF	TGTGCCAGCAGCTTGGCGGGACTAGCGGACAACCCTAACTACAATGAGCAGTTCTTC
TRBV4-3	TRBJ2-2	12	NA	NA	CASSHQIGELFF	TGCGCCAGCAGCCATCAAATCGGGGAGCTGTTTTTT
TRBV6-1	TRBJ2-1	13	NA	NA	CASSGQIDNEQFF	TGTGCCAGCAGTGGACAGATTGACAATGAGCAGTTCTTC
TRBV7-2	TRBJ2-5	14	NA	NA	CASSLGSHKETQYF	TGTGCCAGCAGCTTAGGCTCCCACAAAGAGACCCAGTACTTC
TRBV6-1	TRBJ1-2	14	NA	few	CASSEAVGHLGYTF	TGTGCCAGCAGTGAAGCGGTGGGGCACCTCGGCTACACCTTC
TRBV18	TRBJ2-5	15	NA	NA	CASSPLFGQQETQYF	TGTGCCAGCTCACCACTTTTTGGACAGCAAGAGACCCAGTACTTC
TRBV29-1	TRBJ2-5	12	TRBD1	NA	CSVATGTETQYF	TGCAGCGTGGCGACAGGGACGGAGACCCAGTACTTC
TRBV4-3	TRBJ2-7	15	NA	NA	CASSQSAFRSYEQYF	TGCGCCAGCAGCCAATCCGCTTTTAGGTCCTACGAGCAGTACTTC
TRBV9	TRBJ2-1	18	TRBD1	NA	CASSDRGQVLSSYNEQFF	TGTGCCAGCAGCGATCGAGGACAGGTTCTAAGCTCCTACAATGAGCAGTTCTTC
TRBV30	TRBJ1-5	12	NA	NA	CALRRDNQPQHF	TGTGCCTTGAGACGGGACAATCAGCCCCAGCATTTT
TRBV11-2	TRBJ2-2	15	NA	NA	CASSPYRPDTGELFF	TGTGCCAGCAGCCCGTACAGGCCGGACACCGGGGAGCTGTTTTTT
TRBV5-1	TRBJ2-5	14	NA	NA	CASQPGRPEETQYF	TGCGCCAGCCAACCCGGGCGGCCGGAAGAGACCCAGTACTTC
TRBV2	TRBJ1-5	13	NA	NA	CASSEDLNQPQHF	TGTGCCAGCAGTGAAGACCTTAATCAGCCCCAGCATTTT
TRBV11-2	TRBJ1-3	15	NA	once	CASTPVGGSGNTIYF	TGTGCCAGCACACCCGTGGGGGGGTCTGGAAACACCATATATTTT
TRBV10-3	TRBJ2-2	17	NA	NA	CAISEPRWGTNTGELFF	TGTGCCATCAGCGAACCGCGATGGGGGACGAACACCGGGGAGCTGTTTTTT
TRBV7-8	TRBJ1-3	17	NA	NA	CASSLSGPGVSGNTIYF	TGTGCCAGCAGCTTAAGCGGACCAGGGGTATCTGGAAACACCATATATTTT
TRBV19	TRBJ1-5	17	NA	NA	CASKNKGSMASNQPQHF	TGTGCCAGTAAAAATAAAGGGTCGATGGCAAGCAATCAGCCCCAGCATTTT
TRBV9	TRBJ2-4	15	NA	NA	CASSAKSSDKNIQYF	TGTGCCAGCAGCGCTAAATCGTCGGACAAAAACATTCAGTACTTC
TRBV5-1	TRBJ1-2	15	NA	NA	CASSPSITAGYGYTF	TGCGCCAGCAGCCCAAGCATCACCGCTGGGTATGGCTACACCTTC
TRBV7-2	TRBJ2-7	14	NA	NA	CASSPRAGSYEQYF	TGTGCCAGCAGCCCCCGGGCAGGGTCCTACGAGCAGTACTTC
TRBV4-2	TRBJ1-2	16	NA	NA	CASSQDFGSRSGGYTF	TGTGCCAGCAGCCAAGATTTCGGCAGCCGAAGCGGGGGCTACACCTTC
TRBV6-1	TRBJ2-7	13	TRBD2	NA	CASGSGGAYEQYF	TGTGCCAGCGGCAGCGGGGGGGCCTACGAGCAGTACTTC
TRBV6-5	TRBJ2-7	15	TRBD2	few	CASSYSWGEGYEQYF	TGTGCCAGCAGTTACTCGTGGGGGGAGGGGTACGAGCAGTACTTC
TRBV9	TRBJ2-1	16	TRBD2	few	CASSEESLAGYNEQFF	TGTGCCAGCAGCGAGGAAAGTCTAGCGGGTTACAATGAGCAGTTCTTC
TRBV2	TRBJ1-1	12	NA	few	CASSRQDTEAFF	TGTGCCAGCAGCCGACAGGATACTGAAGCTTTCTTT
TRBV7-3	TRBJ2-2	14	NA	NA	CASSSGSLTGELFF	TGTGCCAGCAGCTCCGGGTCCCTCACCGGGGAGCTGTTTTTT
TRBV27	TRBJ2-7	17	TRBD2	NA	CASSTRWGAGGFYEQYF	TGTGCCAGCAGTACTCGCTGGGGAGCGGGGGGCTTCTACGAGCAGTACTTC
TRBV7-9	TRBJ2-7	14	NA	NA	CASSLAANTYEQYF	TGTGCCAGCAGCTTAGCCGCTAACACCTACGAGCAGTACTTC
TRBV7-7	TRBJ2-5	13	NA	NA	CASSNTGRETQYF	TGTGCTAGCAGCAATACAGGGCGCGAGACCCAGTACTTC
TRBV18	TRBJ2-3	15	TRBD2	NA	CASSPGLASTDTQYF	TGTGCCAGCTCACCAGGACTAGCGAGTACAGATACGCAGTATTTT
TRBV7-2	TRBJ1-1	15	TRBD1	NA	CASSLVTGGNSEAFF	TGTGCCAGCAGCTTAGTAACAGGGGGCAATTCCGAAGCTTTCTTT
TRBV7-2	TRBJ2-1	15	TRBD2	NA	CASSLEAGAYNEQFF	TGTGCCAGCAGCTTAGAAGCGGGAGCCTACAATGAGCAGTTCTTC
TRBV11-2	TRBJ2-5	13	NA	NA	CASSLSPKETQYF	TGTGCCAGCAGCTTATCGCCGAAAGAGACCCAGTACTTC
TRBV10-3	TRBJ2-3	14	TRBD2	NA	CAGAGLAGGDTQYF	TGTGCCGGCGCGGGACTAGCGGGAGGAGATACGCAGTATTTT
TRBV5-6	TRBJ1-5	15	TRBD1	NA	CASSLARGGDQPQHF	TGTGCCAGCAGCTTGGCCAGGGGGGGCGATCAGCCCCAGCATTTT
TRBV6-1	TRBJ1-1	14	NA	NA	CASSEGQLNTEAFF	TGTGCCAGCAGTGAAGGACAGTTAAACACTGAAGCTTTCTTT
TRBV7-3	TRBJ2-2	13	NA	NA	CASSSQGPGELFF	TGTGCCAGCAGCTCGCAGGGCCCCGGGGAGCTGTTTTTT
TRBV18	TRBJ1-1	15	NA	few	CASSPPNFMNTEAFF	TGTGCCAGCTCACCACCGAATTTCATGAACACTGAAGCTTTCTTT
TRBV10-3	TRBJ1-4	15	TRBD1	NA	CAISEPGTANEKLFF	TGTGCCATCAGTGAGCCTGGGACAGCTAATGAAAAACTGTTTTTT